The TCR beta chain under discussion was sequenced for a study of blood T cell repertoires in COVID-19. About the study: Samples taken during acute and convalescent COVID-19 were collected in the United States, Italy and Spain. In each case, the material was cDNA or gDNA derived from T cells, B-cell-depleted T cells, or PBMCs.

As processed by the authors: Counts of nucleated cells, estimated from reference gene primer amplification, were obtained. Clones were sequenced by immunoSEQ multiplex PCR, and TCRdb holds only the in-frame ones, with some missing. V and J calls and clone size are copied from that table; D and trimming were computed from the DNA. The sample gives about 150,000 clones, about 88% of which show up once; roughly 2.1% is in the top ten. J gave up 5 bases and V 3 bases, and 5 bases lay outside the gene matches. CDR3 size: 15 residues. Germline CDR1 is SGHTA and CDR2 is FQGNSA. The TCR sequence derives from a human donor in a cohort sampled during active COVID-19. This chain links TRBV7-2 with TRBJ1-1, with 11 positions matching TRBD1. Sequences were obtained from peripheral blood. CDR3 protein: CASSFEGQGVTEAFF. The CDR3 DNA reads TGTGCCAGCAGCTTCGAGGGACAGGGGGTGACTGAAGCTTTCTTT.